Following are 14 T cell receptor beta chains from one sample sequenced in a study of blood T cell repertoires in COVID-19 (dated by TCRdb to 2018 to 2020). Libraries were made using the immunoSEQ multiplex PCR assay. TCRdb obtained this table from immuneACCESS and retained in-frame rearrangements with V and J assigned. These tables miss some clones; where compared with another copy, unresolved V genes account for less than half of the shortfall, and the remainder is unexplained. Recorded for this sample are about 30,000 clones; over 70% of them occurred a single time. Clones ranked in the top ten supply more than 13% of the sample. Material for sequencing was peripheral blood. Every receptor here comes from a man between 60 and 70 years old with active COVID-19.

The chain employs TRBV18 and TRBJ1-3; TRBD1 matches 9 bases. Looked up from germline, CDR1 is KGHSH and CDR2 is LQKENI. V was clipped by 3 bases and J by 1 base; unmatched bases: 4. This CDR3 has 16 residues. CDR3 in DNA: TGTGCCAGCTCACCTCTGGGACAGGGATCTGGAAACACCATATATTTT. This codes for CASSPLGQGSGNTIYF.

The rearrangement links TRBV5-8 to TRBJ2-5; D is perhaps TRBD1 (5 bases). V lost 2 bases, J lost 9 bases, and 14 bases lay in between. The CDR3 is 13 residues long. Germline V CDR1 and CDR2: SGHTS, YDEGEE. CDR3 amino acids: CASSLTGTSPQYF. In DNA form, the CDR3 reads TGTGCCAGCAGCTTAACAGGAACCTCACCCCAGTACTTC. The whole variable domain, filled in from reference TRBV5-8 and TRBJ2-5, reads EAGVTQSPTHLIKTRGQQATLRCSPISGHTSVYWYQQALGLGLQFLLWYDEGEERNRGNFPPRFSGRQFPNYSSELNVNALELEDSALYLCASSLTGTSPQYFGPGTRLLVL.

CDR3 sequence: CASTPTGLAGVGEQFF. CDR3 nucleotide sequence: TGTGCCAGCACACCCACGGGACTAGCGGGAGTGGGTGAGCAGTTCTTC. The V gene is TRBV9, the J gene TRBJ2-1; 14 bases agree with TRBD2. The ends lost 6 bases at V and 9 bases at J; junction bases unmatched: 11. CDR3 length: 16 amino acids. Germline CDR1 and CDR2: SGDLS and YYNGEE.

V is TRBV6-5 and J is TRBJ2-1, with D perhaps TRBD1 (5 bases). Germline V gene lookup returns CDR1 MNHEY and CDR2 SVGAGI. The CDR3 loop spans 13 amino acids. V gave up 6 bases and J gave up 3 bases, with 9 bases separating them. The CDR3 nucleotides are TGTGCCAGCAGACGGACACGCTACAATGAGCAGTTCTTC. Amino acids: CASRRTRYNEQFF.

The chain joins TRBV9 to TRBJ1-1; no clear D gene. Deletions cut 4 bases from V and 0 bases from J, with 16 bases between. This CDR3 is built from 16 residues. Germline CDR1 is SGDLS and CDR2 is YYNGEE. CDR3 bases: TGTGCCAGCAGCTCGAGTCCCCTTTTATTGAACACTGAAGCTTTCTTT. It encodes CASSSSPLLLNTEAFF.

The chain recombines TRBV27 with TRBJ2-2, with a tentative D call TRBD1 (5 bases). CDR1 MNHEY and CDR2 SMNVEV come from the germline V gene (reference sequence). Deletions cut 8 bases from V and 2 bases from J, with 12 bases between. The CDR3 is 14 residues long. The CDR3 DNA reads TGTGCCAGCGGGATGGGGCTCAACACCGGGGAGCTGTTTTTT. Protein sequence: CASGMGLNTGELFF.

V gene TRBV2 combines with J gene TRBJ1-4, with 9 positions matching TRBD1. CDR3 length equals 14 residues. Trimming at V came to 4 bases and at J to 5 bases, leaving 2 bases not matched to a gene. Germline lookup yields CDR1 SNHLY and CDR2 FYNNEI. The CDR3 here is CASSGGTGNEKLFF. CDR3 DNA sequence: TGTGCCAGCAGTGGCGGGACAGGGAATGAAAAACTGTTTTTT.

This clone showed up just a few times. The chain has TRBV6-6 and TRBJ2-6; tentative D call: TRBD1 (5 bases). Per germline, CDR1 MNHNY and CDR2 SVGAGI (reference sequence). The CDR3 has 16 residues. The V end was cut by 0 bases, the J end by 0 bases, with 6 bases between. The CDR3 protein is CASSYSRDSGANVLTF. For the CDR3, the DNA is TGTGCCAGCAGTTACTCCAGGGACTCTGGGGCCAACGTCCTGACTTTC.

The chain uses TRBV19 and TRBJ2-1; D call uncertain. Germline V lookup: CDR1 LNHDA, CDR2 SQIVND (reference sequence). The CDR3 spans 13 residues. Trimming cost V 6 bases and J 4 bases, with 10 bases left between them. The CDR3 DNA sequence: TGTGCCAGTAGAAGCAGGTGGTACAATGAGCAGTTCTTC. Translation: CASRSRWYNEQFF. The full variable domain, its missing parts supplied by reference TRBV19 and TRBJ2-1, is DGGITQSPKYLFRKEGQNVTLSCEQNLNHDAMYWYRQDPGQGLRLIYYSQIVNDFQKGDIAEGYSVSREKKESFPLTVTSAQKNPTAFYLCASRSRWYNEQFFGPGTRLTVL.

The genes are TRBV7-9 and TRBJ2-5, with TRBD2 as a possible D gene (6 bases). CDR1 SEHNR and CDR2 FQNEAQ come from the germline V gene (reference sequence). This CDR3 has 15 amino acids. Trimming took 4 bases from V and 2 from J, leaving 14 bases between them. The CDR3 sequence is CASSSDGTFQETQYF. CDR3 DNA sequence: TGTGCCAGCAGCTCCGACGGGACTTTTCAAGAGACCCAGTACTTC.

The CDR3 DNA follows: TGTGCCAGCAGTTTTTTAGCCCCCGCGAACACCGGGGAGCTGTTTTTT. This gives the protein CASSFLAPANTGELFF. V is TRBV27 and J is TRBJ2-2; D is undetermined. Germline CDR1 reads MNHEY; CDR2 reads SMNVEV (reference sequence). V shed 3 bases and J shed 0 bases, with 11 bases lying between them. The CDR3 contains 16 residues.

This clone has just a few counts. The chain carries TRBV5-1 and TRBJ1-1, with D hard to call. This CDR3 is built from 14 residues. CDR1 and CDR2 from the germline V gene are SGHRS and YFSETQ. V lost 0 bases to trimming and J lost 6 bases, with 12 bases between them. CDR3 region: CASSLELGPPEAFF. CDR3 nucleotides: TGCGCCAGCAGCTTGGAACTAGGGCCCCCTGAAGCTTTCTTT.

The CDR3 coding sequence is TGTGCCAGCAGTGAACTCAGCGTTATTGAGGATACGCAGTATTTT. This sequence encodes CASSELSVIEDTQYF. The chain has TRBV6-1 and TRBJ2-3, with D uncertain. There are 15 residues in the CDR3. V was pared by 2 bases and J by 6 bases, with 15 bases between. Germline values: CDR1 MNHNS, CDR2 SASEGT.

The chain carries TRBV6-1 and TRBJ2-3, with D hard to call. The germline V and J ends were trimmed by 3 bases and 1 base, with 11 bases remaining between them. The CDR3 sequence is 15 residues long. From germline, CDR1 is MNHNS and CDR2 SASEGT. This CDR3 is CASSDGVPRTDTQYF. CDR3 in DNA: TGTGCCAGCAGTGATGGAGTCCCCCGCACAGATACGCAGTATTTT.